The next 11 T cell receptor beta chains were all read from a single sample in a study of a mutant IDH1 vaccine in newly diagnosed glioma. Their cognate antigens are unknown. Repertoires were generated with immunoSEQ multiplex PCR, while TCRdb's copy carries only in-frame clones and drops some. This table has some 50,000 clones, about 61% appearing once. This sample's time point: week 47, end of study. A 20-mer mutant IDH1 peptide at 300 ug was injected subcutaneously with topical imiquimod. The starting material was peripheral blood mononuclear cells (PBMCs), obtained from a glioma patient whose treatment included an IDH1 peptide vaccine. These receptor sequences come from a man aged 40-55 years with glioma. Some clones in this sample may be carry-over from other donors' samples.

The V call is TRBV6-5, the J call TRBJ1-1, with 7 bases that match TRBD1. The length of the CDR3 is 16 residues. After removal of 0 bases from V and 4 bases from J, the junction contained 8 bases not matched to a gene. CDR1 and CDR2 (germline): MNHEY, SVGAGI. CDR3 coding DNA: TGTGCCAGCAGTTACTCGACAGGGCTGGGTAGCACTGAAGCTTTCTTT. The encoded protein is CASSYSTGLGSTEAFF.

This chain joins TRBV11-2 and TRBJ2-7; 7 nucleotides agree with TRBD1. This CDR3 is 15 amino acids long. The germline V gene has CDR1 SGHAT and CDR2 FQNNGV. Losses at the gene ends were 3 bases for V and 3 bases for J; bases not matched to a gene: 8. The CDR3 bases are TGTGCCAGCAGCTTCACAGGGGTAGGGCTCTACGAGCAGTACTTC. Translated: CASSFTGVGLYEQYF.

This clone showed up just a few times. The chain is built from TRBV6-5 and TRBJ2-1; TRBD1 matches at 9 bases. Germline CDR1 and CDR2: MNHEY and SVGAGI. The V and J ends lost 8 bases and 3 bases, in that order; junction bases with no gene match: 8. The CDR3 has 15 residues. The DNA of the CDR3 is TGTGCCAGCGGACCGGGACAGGGTTTCTACAATGAGCAGTTCTTC. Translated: CASGPGQGFYNEQFF.

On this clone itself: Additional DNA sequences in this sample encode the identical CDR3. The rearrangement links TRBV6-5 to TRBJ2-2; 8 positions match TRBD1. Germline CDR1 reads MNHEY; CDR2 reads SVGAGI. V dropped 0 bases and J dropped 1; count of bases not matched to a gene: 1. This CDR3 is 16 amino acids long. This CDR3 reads CASSYSGQGNTGELFF. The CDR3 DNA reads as TGTGCCAGCAGTTACTCTGGACAGGGGAACACCGGGGAGCTGTTTTTT.

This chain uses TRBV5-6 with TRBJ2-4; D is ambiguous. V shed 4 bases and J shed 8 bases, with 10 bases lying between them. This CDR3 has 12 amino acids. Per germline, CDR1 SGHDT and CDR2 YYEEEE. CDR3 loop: CASSPGDHIQYF. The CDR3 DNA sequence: TGTGCCAGCAGCCCGGGCGATCACATTCAGTACTTC.

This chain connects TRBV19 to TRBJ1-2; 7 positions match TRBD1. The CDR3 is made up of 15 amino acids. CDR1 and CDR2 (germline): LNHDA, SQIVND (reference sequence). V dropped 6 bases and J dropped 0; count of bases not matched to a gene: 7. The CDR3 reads CASRVTGTSNYGYTF. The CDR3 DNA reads TGTGCCAGTAGGGTGACAGGGACATCTAACTATGGCTACACCTTC.

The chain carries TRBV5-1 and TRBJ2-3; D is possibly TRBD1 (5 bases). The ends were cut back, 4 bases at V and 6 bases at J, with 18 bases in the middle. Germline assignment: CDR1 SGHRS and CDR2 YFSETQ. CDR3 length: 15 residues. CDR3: CASSTKAAGLDTQYF. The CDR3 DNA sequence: TGCGCCAGCAGCACTAAAGCAGCAGGGCTGGATACGCAGTATTTT. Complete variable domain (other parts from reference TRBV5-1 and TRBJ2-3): KAGVTQTPRYLIKTRGQQVTLSCSPISGHRSVSWYQQTPGQGLQFLFEYFSETQRNKGNFPGRFSGRQFSNSRSEMNVSTLELGDSALYLCASSTKAAGLDTQYFGPGTRLTVL.

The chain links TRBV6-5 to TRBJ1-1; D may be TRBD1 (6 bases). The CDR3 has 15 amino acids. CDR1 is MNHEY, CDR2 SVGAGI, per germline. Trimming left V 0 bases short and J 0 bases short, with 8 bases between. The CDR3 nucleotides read TGTGCCAGCAGTTACTCACAGGGCATGAACACTGAAGCTTTCTTT. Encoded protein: CASSYSQGMNTEAFF.

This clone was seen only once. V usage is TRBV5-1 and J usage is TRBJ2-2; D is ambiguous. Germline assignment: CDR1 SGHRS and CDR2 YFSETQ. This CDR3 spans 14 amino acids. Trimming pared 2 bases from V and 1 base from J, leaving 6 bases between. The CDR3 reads CASSLSGNTGELFF. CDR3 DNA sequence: TGCGCCAGCAGCTTATCAGGGAACACCGGGGAGCTGTTTTTT.

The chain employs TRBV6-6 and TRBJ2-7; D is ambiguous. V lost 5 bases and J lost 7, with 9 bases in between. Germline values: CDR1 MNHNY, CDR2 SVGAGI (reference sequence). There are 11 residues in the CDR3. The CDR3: CASSTTSEQYF. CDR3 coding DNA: TGTGCCAGCAGTACGACCTCAGAGCAGTACTTC.

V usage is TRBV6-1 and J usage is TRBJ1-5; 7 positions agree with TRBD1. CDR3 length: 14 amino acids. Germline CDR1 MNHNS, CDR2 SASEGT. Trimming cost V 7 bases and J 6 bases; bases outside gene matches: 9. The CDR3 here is CASTPGQRRQPQHF. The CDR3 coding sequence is TGTGCCAGCACCCCGGGACAGCGGCGTCAGCCCCAGCATTTT.